This record looks at one T cell receptor beta chain sequence and its context. Its antigen is not identified. Cultured CD4+ T-cell DNA underwent Oncomine TCR Beta short-read sequencing. TCRdb ran MiXCR on the PCR reads and lists one entry per CDR3 protein. Among a few thousand distinct CDR3 sequences listed, around 47% were seen once. This record belongs to a study of vaccination and CD4 T cells after COVID-19. Regarding treatment: roughly 10-day PBMC culture with coronavirus spike peptide pools or control peptides (ViraFEST assay). It was before the COVID-19 pandemic (2011-2018) that the unexposed donor's CD4+ T cells were collected. The germline CDR1 and CDR2 sequences are MNHNS and SASEGT. The CDR3 consists of 11 residues. V was trimmed by 3 bases and J by 7 bases, leaving 7 bases between them.

The sequence was collected from a human donor in good health. Sequencing used CD4+ T cells from blood, cultured in vitro. The rearrangement joins TRBV6-1 to TRBJ2-7; D remains unclear. CDR3 protein: CASSDRREQYF. In DNA form, the CDR3 reads TGTGCCAGCAGTGATCGCCGGGAGCAGTACTTC.